A selection of T cell receptor beta chains follows, all from one sample in a study of T cells in Graves' hyperthyroidism and ophthalmopathy. TCRdb reprocessed the multiplex PCR reads via MiXCR and lists one record per CDR3 protein. The table lists roughly 700,000 distinct CDR3 sequences, less than 15% of them singletons, with roughly 10% in the top ten. The sequenced material came from blood. The receptors derive from a woman aged 18-29 years with Graves' hyperthyroidism. Each CDR3 is given with its conserved first and last residue. A D gene is named only where the DNA matches it firmly. A clone size is listed for some rows: how often the clone was seen (once, few, many), or a class if it is expanded.

v_call	d_call	clone_size	j_call	cdr3_aa	cdr3_nt
TRBV11-2	-	-	TRBJ1-1	CASSLRGGYTEAFF	TGTGCCAGCAGCTTACGGGGGGGGTACACTGAAGCTTTCTTT
TRBV7-8	-	-	TRBJ2-1	CASSLVRAIRYEQFF	TGTGCCAGCAGCTTAGTTAGGGCTATTCGTTATGAGCAGTTCTTC
TRBV5-1	-	many	TRBJ2-3	CASSLANRARLTDTQYF	TGCGCCAGCAGCTTGGCCAACAGGGCAAGACTCACAGATACGCAGTATTTT
TRBV14	-	-	TRBJ1-1	CASSELFGGARTEAFF	TGTGCCAGCAGCGAACTCTTTGGGGGCGCGAGGACTGAAGCTTTCTTT
TRBV28	TRBD1	many	TRBJ1-5	CASSPPGQGASGNQPQHF	TGTGCCAGCAGCCCCCCGGGACAGGGCGCATCAGGCAATCAGCCCCAGCATTTT
TRBV7-6	TRBD2	-	TRBJ2-3	CASSLELAEGTDTQYF	TGTGCCAGCAGCCTCGAACTAGCGGAGGGCACAGATACGCAGTATTTT
TRBV6-2/TRBV6-3	-	-	TRBJ2-3	CAARHSTDTQYF	TGTGCCGCCAGGCACAGTACGGATACGCAGTATTTT
TRBV5-5	-	-	TRBJ1-2	CASSWREGGYTF	TGTGCCAGCAGCTGGCGGGAGGGAGGCTACACCTTC
TRBV7-7	-	many	TRBJ2-1	CASSLGGLGNEQFF	TGTGCTAGCAGCTTAGGGGGACTCGGCAATGAGCAGTTCTTC
TRBV4-1	TRBD1	-	TRBJ1-2	CASSQAVRDRGRGGYTF	TGCGCCAGCAGCCAAGCAGTCCGGGACAGGGGGCGCGGTGGCTACACCTTC
TRBV29-1	TRBD1	few	TRBJ1-1	CSVQRTGRNTEAFF	TGCAGCGTTCAGCGGACAGGGCGGAACACTGAAGCTTTCTTT
TRBV2	TRBD2	many	TRBJ2-7	CASRFLAGNEQYF	TGTGCCAGCAGATTCCTAGCGGGTAACGAGCAGTACTTC
TRBV20-1	TRBD2	many	TRBJ2-3	CSARDFREAGDTQYF	TGCAGTGCTAGAGATTTTCGGGAGGCCGGGGATACGCAGTATTTT
TRBV20-1	TRBD1	many	TRBJ2-5	CSAGQGQETQYF	TGCAGTGCAGGACAGGGCCAAGAGACCCAGTACTTC
TRBV6-2/TRBV6-3	TRBD2	many	TRBJ2-7	CASDSGSRYEQYF	TGTGCCAGTGACAGCGGGAGTAGATACGAGCAGTACTTC
TRBV6-1	TRBD2	-	TRBJ2-2	CASRRGGGLTGELFF	TGTGCCAGCAGACGTGGGGGGGGTCTCACCGGGGAGCTGTTTTTT
TRBV2	-	many	TRBJ1-5	CASTTGNQPQHF	TGTGCCAGCACCACAGGGAATCAGCCCCAGCATTTT
TRBV6-5	-	-	TRBJ2-5	CASSYSGRTDPLQYF	TGTGCCAGCAGTTACTCGGGACGGACAGACCCTCTACAGTACTTC
TRBV5-1	TRBD1	many	TRBJ2-4	CASSLNRGSGDIQYF	TGCGCCAGCAGCTTAAACAGGGGCTCAGGTGACATTCAGTACTTC
TRBV2	TRBD2	many	TRBJ2-4	CASRRGGQGNIQYF	TGTGCCAGCAGGCGGGGGGGCCAGGGGAACATTCAGTACTTC
TRBV28	-	few	TRBJ2-7	CASTTTNWAYEQYF	TGTGCCAGCACCACAACCAACTGGGCCTACGAGCAGTACTTC
TRBV4-1	-	-	TRBJ2-7	CASSQGLRYEQYF	TGCGCCAGCAGCCAAGGACTGCGCTACGAGCAGTACTTC
TRBV6-1	-	few	TRBJ2-1	CASSSGEQFF	TGTGCCAGCAGTTCGGGCGAGCAGTTCTTC
TRBV6-1	TRBD1	many	TRBJ2-7	CASRADRGVYEQYF	TGTGCCAGCAGGGCGGACAGGGGGGTCTACGAGCAGTACTTC
TRBV28	-	many	TRBJ2-7	CASTLSGQLHEQYF	TGTGCCAGCACCCTCAGTGGACAGTTACACGAGCAGTACTTC
TRBV18	TRBD1	few	TRBJ1-2	CASSHTTGGDYGYTF	TGTGCCAGCTCCCACACTACAGGGGGCGACTATGGCTACACCTTC
TRBV10-2	-	-	TRBJ2-4	CASSAPTETKNIQYF	TGCGCCAGCAGCGCCCCTACAGAAACCAAAAACATTCAGTACTTC
TRBV24-1	TRBD2	many	TRBJ2-2	CATSPRRSRTSGSTGELFF	TGTGCCACCAGTCCGCGGAGGTCCAGGACTAGCGGGAGCACCGGGGAGCTGTTTTTT
TRBV20-1	-	many	TRBJ1-1	CSASASNTEAFF	TGCAGTGCTAGCGCAAGTAACACTGAAGCTTTCTTT
TRBV4-1	-	-	TRBJ2-7	CASSQETPHEQYF	TGCGCCAGCAGCCAAGAAACCCCCCACGAGCAGTACTTC
TRBV27	TRBD1	few	TRBJ2-2	CASGRTGGTGELFF	TGTGCCAGCGGTCGGACAGGGGGCACCGGGGAGCTGTTTTTT
TRBV28	-	many	TRBJ2-1	CASGMALGAAYNEQFF	TGTGCCAGCGGGATGGCGCTGGGTGCGGCTTACAATGAGCAGTTCTTC
TRBV20-1	TRBD1	few	TRBJ2-2	CSARDMGQGVTGELFF	TGCAGTGCTAGAGATATGGGACAGGGGGTCACCGGGGAGCTGTTTTTT
TRBV7-9	TRBD1	-	TRBJ2-1	CASSRGTGEQFF	TGTGCCAGCAGCCGTGGGACAGGTGAGCAGTTCTTC
TRBV4-3	-	-	TRBJ2-7	CASSPVVGSSYEQYF	TGCGCCAGCAGCCCCGTCGTCGGGAGCTCCTACGAGCAGTACTTC
TRBV11-2	TRBD2	many	TRBJ2-3	CASSLGQILAGGGDTQYF	TGTGCCAGCAGCCTAGGACAGATACTAGCGGGAGGAGGAGATACGCAGTATTTT
TRBV6-2/TRBV6-3	-	few	TRBJ2-5	CASWIRTAGETQYF	TGTGCCAGCTGGATCCGCACTGCGGGAGAGACCCAGTACTTC
TRBV12-3/TRBV12-4	TRBD2	many	TRBJ2-1	CASSFEVREPIGDNEQFF	TGTGCCAGCAGTTTTGAGGTGCGGGAGCCCATAGGGGACAATGAGCAGTTCTTC
TRBV18	-	few	TRBJ1-4	CASSPQEKLFF	TGTGCCAGCTCACCCCAAGAAAAACTGTTTTTT
TRBV30	-	many	TRBJ1-5	CAWSVESGAHQPQHF	TGTGCCTGGAGTGTAGAGTCAGGGGCCCATCAGCCCCAGCATTTT
TRBV11-2	TRBD1	-	TRBJ2-1	CASGHRGYNEQFF	TGTGCCAGCGGTCACAGGGGGTACAATGAGCAGTTCTTC
TRBV7-9	TRBD2	many	TRBJ2-1	CASSLKWRERRSYNEQFF	TGTGCCAGCAGCTTAAAATGGCGGGAGCGACGCTCCTACAATGAGCAGTTCTTC
TRBV7-8	TRBD1	many	TRBJ1-2	CASSSARDRPNFNYGYTF	TGTGCCAGCAGCTCCGCCCGGGACAGGCCTAACTTTAACTATGGCTACACCTTC
TRBV7-9	-	-	TRBJ1-1	CASSLASWTASPDFF	TGTGCCAGCAGCTTAGCCTCATGGACAGCCTCGCCAGATTTCTTT
TRBV28	TRBD1	-	TRBJ1-5	CASSSTGTGARNQPQHF	TGTGCCAGCAGTAGCACCGGGACAGGGGCCCGCAATCAGCCCCAGCATTTT
TRBV5-8	-	-	TRBJ1-6	CASEPQGRDSPLHF	TGTGCCAGCGAACCCCAGGGTCGGGATTCACCCCTCCACTTT
TRBV6-2/TRBV6-3	-	many	TRBJ2-7	CASSYSNEQYF	TGTGCCAGCAGTTATTCTAACGAGCAGTACTTC
TRBV29-1	-	few	TRBJ1-2	CSVDNSDINYGYTF	TGCAGCGTTGATAATTCGGACATTAACTATGGCTACACCTTC
TRBV7-9	TRBD1	many	TRBJ1-5	CASSPTGPGNQPQHF	TGTGCCAGCAGCCCGACAGGGCCTGGCAATCAGCCCCAGCATTTT
TRBV3-1	-	few	TRBJ2-5	CASSQDMAIQTQYF	TGTGCCAGCAGCCAAGATATGGCGATCCAGACCCAGTACTTC
TRBV12-3/TRBV12-4	-	many	TRBJ2-3	CASSSSGFTDTQYF	TGTGCCAGCAGTTCCTCCGGGTTCACAGATACGCAGTATTTT
TRBV24-1	TRBD1	few	TRBJ2-1	CATSDPGQVYNEQFF	TGTGCCACCAGTGATCCGGGACAGGTTTACAATGAGCAGTTCTTC
TRBV29-1	-	many	TRBJ2-7	CSVDNSPVGEQYF	TGCAGCGTTGACAACAGCCCAGTGGGCGAGCAGTACTTC
TRBV28	TRBD2	many	TRBJ2-5	CASSSRLAGSHQGTQYF	TGTGCCAGCAGTTCGAGACTAGCCGGCTCGCATCAGGGGACCCAGTACTTC
TRBV11-1	-	many	TRBJ2-7	CASSQPGPAITYEQYF	TGTGCCAGCAGCCAACCGGGACCTGCTATCACCTACGAGCAGTACTTC
TRBV2	-	many	TRBJ2-1	CASSDTRYNEQFF	TGTGCCAGCAGTGATACACGCTACAATGAGCAGTTCTTC
TRBV2	TRBD1	many	TRBJ2-1	CASRRTGQGSYNEQFF	TGTGCCAGCAGGCGGACCGGACAGGGCTCCTACAATGAGCAGTTCTTC
TRBV24-1	-	many	TRBJ2-1	CATSDPGEPGSYNEQFF	TGTGCCACCAGTGATCCAGGGGAACCTGGCTCCTACAATGAGCAGTTCTTC